This TCR beta chain was captured by sequencing in a study of blood T cell repertoires in COVID-19. Turning to the study itself: In each case, the material was cDNA or gDNA derived from T cells, B-cell-depleted T cells, or PBMCs.

This clone was counted once. This CDR3 has 17 residues. Study processing details: The assay estimated nucleated cells by amplifying reference gene primers. Libraries were prepared by immunoSEQ multiplex PCR; TCRdb keeps only in-frame clonotypes and omits some of them. Clonal size and the V and J genes are those of that table, whereas D and trimming came from the DNA. The sample includes approximately 110,000 clones, 82% seen only once; the top ten take approximately 7.9%. The sequencing input was peripheral blood. The chain employs TRBV21-1 and TRBJ1-2; the table calls TRBD1, which could not be checked here. TRBV21-1 is described as a pseudogene. The TCR was taken from a man between 65 and 85 years old with acute or convalescent COVID-19. The DNA for the CDR3 is TGTGCCAGCAGCAAAAAAATGGAAGAAGACAGCAACTATGGCTACACCTTC. Its translation: CASSKKMEEDSNYGYTF.